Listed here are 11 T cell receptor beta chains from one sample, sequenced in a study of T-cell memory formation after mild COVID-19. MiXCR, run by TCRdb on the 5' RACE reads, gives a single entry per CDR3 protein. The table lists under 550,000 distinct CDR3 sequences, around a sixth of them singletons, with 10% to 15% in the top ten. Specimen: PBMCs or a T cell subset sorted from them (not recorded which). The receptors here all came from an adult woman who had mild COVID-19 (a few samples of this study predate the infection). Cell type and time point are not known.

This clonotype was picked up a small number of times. Here the CDR3 reads CASSQEFARTTGRDTQYF. In DNA, the CDR3 is TGTGCCAGCAGCCAAGAGTTCGCCAGGACTACTGGGAGAGATACGCAGTATTTT. V gene TRBV4-2 combines with J gene TRBJ2-3; perhaps TRBD2 as D (6 bases). Germline CDR1 reads LGHNA; CDR2 reads YNFKEQ. Trimming cost V 0 bases and J 5 bases, with 21 bases left between them. The CDR3 consists of 18 residues.

CDR3 sequence (DNA): TGTGCCAGCAGTTTCCTAGCGGGAGGTGGGAATGAGCAGTTCTTC. It is translated as CASSFLAGGGNEQFF. The chain is built from TRBV6-2 or TRBV6-3 and TRBJ2-1, with TRBD2 identical over 11 bases. Trimming cost V 4 bases and J 7 bases; bases outside gene matches: 6. Germline CDR1 MNHEY, CDR2 SVGEGT. The CDR3 has 15 amino acids.

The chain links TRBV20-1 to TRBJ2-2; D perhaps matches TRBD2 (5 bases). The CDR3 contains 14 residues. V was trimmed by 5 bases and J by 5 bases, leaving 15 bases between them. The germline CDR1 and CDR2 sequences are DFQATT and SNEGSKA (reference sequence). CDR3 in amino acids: CSAPSEGVTGELFF. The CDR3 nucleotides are TGCAGTGCTCCCTCAGAGGGAGTTACCGGGGAGCTGTTTTTT.

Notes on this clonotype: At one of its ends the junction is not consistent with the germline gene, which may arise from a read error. This CDR3 is CASSWDYSYTEQFF. As DNA, the CDR3 is TGTGCCAGCAGCTGGGACTATTCCTACACTGAGCAGTTCTTC. This rearrangement joins TRBV7-2 to TRBJ2-1, with TRBD2 matching 7 bases. This CDR3 contains 14 residues. The germline V gene has CDR1 SGHTA and CDR2 FQGNSA.

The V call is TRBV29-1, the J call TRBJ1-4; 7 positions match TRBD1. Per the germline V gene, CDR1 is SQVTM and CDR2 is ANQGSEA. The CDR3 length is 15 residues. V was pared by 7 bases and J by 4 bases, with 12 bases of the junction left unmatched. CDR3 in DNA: TGCAGCGCCCGACAGGGCGAGACGTTTAATGAAAAACTGTTTTTT. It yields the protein CSARQGETFNEKLFF.

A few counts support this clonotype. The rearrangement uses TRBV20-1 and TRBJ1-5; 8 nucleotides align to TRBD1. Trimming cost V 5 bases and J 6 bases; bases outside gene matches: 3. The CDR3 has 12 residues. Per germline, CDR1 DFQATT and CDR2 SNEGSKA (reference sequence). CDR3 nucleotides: TGCAGTGCTTTACAGGGGGGTCAGCCCCAGCATTTT. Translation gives CSALQGGQPQHF.

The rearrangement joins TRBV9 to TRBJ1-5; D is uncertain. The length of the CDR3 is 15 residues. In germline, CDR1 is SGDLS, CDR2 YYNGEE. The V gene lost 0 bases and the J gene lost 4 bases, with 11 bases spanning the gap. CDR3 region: CASSVGGSWNQPQHF. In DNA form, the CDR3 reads TGTGCCAGCAGCGTAGGAGGGTCTTGGAATCAGCCCCAGCATTTT. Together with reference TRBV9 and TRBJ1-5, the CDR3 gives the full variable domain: DSGVTQTPKHLITATGQRVTLRCSPRSGDLSVYWYQQSLDQGLQFLIQYYNGEERAKGNILERFSAQQFPDLHSELNLSSLELGDSALYFCASSVGGSWNQPQHFGDGTRLSIL.

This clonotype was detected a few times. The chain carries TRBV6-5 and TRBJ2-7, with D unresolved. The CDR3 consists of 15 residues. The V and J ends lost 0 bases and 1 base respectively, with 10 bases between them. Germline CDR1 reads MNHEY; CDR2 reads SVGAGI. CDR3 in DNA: TGTGCCAGCAGTTACTCGGCCAGAACTTCCTACGAGCAGTACTTC. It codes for CASSYSARTSYEQYF.

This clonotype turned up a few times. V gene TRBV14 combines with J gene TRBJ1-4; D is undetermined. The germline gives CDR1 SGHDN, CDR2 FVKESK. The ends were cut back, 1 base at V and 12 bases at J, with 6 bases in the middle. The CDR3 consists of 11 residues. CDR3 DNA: TGTGCCAGCAGCCAAGGACGGGAACTGTTTTTT. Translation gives CASSQGRELFF. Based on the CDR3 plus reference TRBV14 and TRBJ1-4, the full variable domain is EAGVTQFPSHSVIEKGQTVTLRCDPISGHDNLYWYRRVMGKEIKFLLHFVKESKQDESGMPNNRFLAERTGGTYSTLKVQPAELEDSGVYFCASSQGRELFFGSGTQLSVL.

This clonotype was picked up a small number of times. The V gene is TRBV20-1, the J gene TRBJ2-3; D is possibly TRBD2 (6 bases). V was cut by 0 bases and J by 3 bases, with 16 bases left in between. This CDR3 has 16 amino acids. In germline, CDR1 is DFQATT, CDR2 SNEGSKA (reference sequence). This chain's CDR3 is CSARDLTGGATDTQYF. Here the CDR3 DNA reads TGCAGTGCTAGAGATCTCACCGGCGGGGCAACAGATACGCAGTATTTT.

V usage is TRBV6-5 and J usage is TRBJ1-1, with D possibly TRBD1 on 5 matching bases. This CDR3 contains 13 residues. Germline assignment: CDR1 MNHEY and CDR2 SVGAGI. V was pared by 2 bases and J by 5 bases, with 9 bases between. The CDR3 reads CASSYGGPTEAFF. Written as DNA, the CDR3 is TGTGCCAGCAGTTACGGGGGACCGACTGAAGCTTTCTTT.